This TCR beta chain is from a study of T-cell reconstitution after alpha-beta-depleted transplantation in children. This clonotype was found a few times. TCRbeta library preparation incorporated unique molecular identifiers. TCRdb redid the calling of the PCR reads with MiXCR, one entry per CDR3 protein. The sample shows roughly 400,000 distinct CDR3 sequences, around two fifths of them seen only once. The receptor comes from a girl aged 2-15 years with aplastic anemia, due to receive a stem cell transplant. The source material was PBMCs, sampled before TCRalphabeta/CD19-depleted stem cell transplant.

For the CDR3, the DNA is TGTGCCAGCAGCCAACGACGGGCTTACAATGAGCAGTTCTTC. Its protein is CASSQRRAYNEQFF. This sequence joins TRBV3-1 and TRBJ2-1; no firm D call. Trimming took 2 bases from V and 4 from J, leaving 9 bases between them. In germline, CDR1 is LGHDT, CDR2 YNNKEL (reference sequence). The CDR3 is 14 residues long.